The entry below gives a single TCR beta chain sequence along with its context. The target antigen is unknown. Other DNA sequences from this sample encode an identical CDR3 as well. This sample was taken from a study of shared clonotypes between healthy human individuals. Findings of the study overall: Blood alone was sampled, and tissue repertoires likely differ.

All the donors were Caucasian adults who lived in Nashville, Tennessee. In germline, CDR1 is MDHEN, CDR2 SYDVKM. The trim removed 4 bases at V and 6 bases at J, leaving 6 bases unmatched. The CDR3 runs 15 residues. Sequencing used immunoSEQ multiplex PCR; TCRdb keeps in-frame clones, though not all of them. Of millions of clones in the sample, approximately 92% were seen once. The TCR was taken from a man between 18 and 35 years old in good health. The sequenced sample was naive CD4+ T cells sorted from blood. The subset denotes: CD45RA+ positively selected. The V call is TRBV28, the J call TRBJ1-4, with 9 bases fitting TRBD1. The chain's CDR3 is CASSSTGTGYEKLFF. DNA of the CDR3: TGTGCCAGCAGTTCCACCGGGACAGGGTATGAAAAACTGTTTTTT.